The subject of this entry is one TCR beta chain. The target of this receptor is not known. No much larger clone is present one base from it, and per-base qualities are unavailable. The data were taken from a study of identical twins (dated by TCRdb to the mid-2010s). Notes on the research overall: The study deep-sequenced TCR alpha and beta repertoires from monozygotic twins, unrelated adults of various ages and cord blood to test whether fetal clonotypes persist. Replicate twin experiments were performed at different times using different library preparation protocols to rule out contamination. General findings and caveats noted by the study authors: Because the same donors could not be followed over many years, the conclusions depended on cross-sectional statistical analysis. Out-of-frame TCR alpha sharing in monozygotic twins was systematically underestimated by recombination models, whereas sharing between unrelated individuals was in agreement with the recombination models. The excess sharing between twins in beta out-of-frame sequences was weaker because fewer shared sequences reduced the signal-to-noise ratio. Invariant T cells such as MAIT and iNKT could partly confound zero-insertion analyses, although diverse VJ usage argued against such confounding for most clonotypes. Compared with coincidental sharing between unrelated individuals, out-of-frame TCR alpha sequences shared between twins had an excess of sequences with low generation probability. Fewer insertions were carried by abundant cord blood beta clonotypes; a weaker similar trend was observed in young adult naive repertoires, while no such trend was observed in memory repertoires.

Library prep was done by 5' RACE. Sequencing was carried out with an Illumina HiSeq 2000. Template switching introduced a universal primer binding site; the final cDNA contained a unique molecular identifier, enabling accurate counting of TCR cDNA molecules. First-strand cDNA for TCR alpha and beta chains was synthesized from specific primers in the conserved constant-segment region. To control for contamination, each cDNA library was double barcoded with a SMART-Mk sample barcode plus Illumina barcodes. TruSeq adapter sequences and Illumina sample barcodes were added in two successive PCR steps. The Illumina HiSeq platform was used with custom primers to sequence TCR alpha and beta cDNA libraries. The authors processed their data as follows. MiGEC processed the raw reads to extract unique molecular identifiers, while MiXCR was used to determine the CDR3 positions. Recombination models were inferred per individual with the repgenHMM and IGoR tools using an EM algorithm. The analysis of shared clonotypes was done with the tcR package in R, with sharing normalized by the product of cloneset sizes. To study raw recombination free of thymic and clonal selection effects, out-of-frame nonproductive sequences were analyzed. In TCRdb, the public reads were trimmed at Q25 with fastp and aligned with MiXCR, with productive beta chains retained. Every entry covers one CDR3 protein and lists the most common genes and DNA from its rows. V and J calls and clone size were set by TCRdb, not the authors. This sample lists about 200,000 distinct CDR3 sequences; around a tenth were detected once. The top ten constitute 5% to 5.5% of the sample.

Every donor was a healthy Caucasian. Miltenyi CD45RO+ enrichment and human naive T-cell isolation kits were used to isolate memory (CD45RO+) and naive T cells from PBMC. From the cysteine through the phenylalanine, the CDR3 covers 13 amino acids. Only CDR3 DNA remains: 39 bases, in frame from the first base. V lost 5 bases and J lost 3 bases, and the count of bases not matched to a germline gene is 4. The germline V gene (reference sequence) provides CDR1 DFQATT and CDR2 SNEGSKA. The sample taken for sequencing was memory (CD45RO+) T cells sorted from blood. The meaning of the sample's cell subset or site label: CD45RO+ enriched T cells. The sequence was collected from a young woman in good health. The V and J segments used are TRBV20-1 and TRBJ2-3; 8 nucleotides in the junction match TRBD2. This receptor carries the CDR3 CSALAGRTDTQYF. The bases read TGCAGTGCTTTAGCGGGGAGGACAGATACGCAGTATTTT.